Detailed here is one TCR beta chain. The antigen is undetermined. Total RNA isolation used whole blood (no T cell sorting was performed). The sample comes from a study of monozygotic twins with inflammatory bowel disease. The study, taken as a whole, reports: With others, IBD patients shared fewer clonotypes than healthy twins did, especially with disease activity.

TCRdb derives one entry per CDR3 protein from the 5' RACE reads, leaving out DNA. The sample totals 170,000 or so distinct CDR3 sequences; its top ten clones hold approximately 7%. The source is a human donor with ulcerative colitis or Crohn's disease, or a healthy co-twin of an affected twin (not recorded which). The source material was blood.

The CDR3 spells CASSPEGVMNTEAFF. The chain uses TRBV5-1 and TRBJ1-1; there is no DNA to check the TCRdb D call of TRBD1. The CDR3 runs 15 residues. The germline V gene has CDR1 SGHRS and CDR2 YFSETQ.